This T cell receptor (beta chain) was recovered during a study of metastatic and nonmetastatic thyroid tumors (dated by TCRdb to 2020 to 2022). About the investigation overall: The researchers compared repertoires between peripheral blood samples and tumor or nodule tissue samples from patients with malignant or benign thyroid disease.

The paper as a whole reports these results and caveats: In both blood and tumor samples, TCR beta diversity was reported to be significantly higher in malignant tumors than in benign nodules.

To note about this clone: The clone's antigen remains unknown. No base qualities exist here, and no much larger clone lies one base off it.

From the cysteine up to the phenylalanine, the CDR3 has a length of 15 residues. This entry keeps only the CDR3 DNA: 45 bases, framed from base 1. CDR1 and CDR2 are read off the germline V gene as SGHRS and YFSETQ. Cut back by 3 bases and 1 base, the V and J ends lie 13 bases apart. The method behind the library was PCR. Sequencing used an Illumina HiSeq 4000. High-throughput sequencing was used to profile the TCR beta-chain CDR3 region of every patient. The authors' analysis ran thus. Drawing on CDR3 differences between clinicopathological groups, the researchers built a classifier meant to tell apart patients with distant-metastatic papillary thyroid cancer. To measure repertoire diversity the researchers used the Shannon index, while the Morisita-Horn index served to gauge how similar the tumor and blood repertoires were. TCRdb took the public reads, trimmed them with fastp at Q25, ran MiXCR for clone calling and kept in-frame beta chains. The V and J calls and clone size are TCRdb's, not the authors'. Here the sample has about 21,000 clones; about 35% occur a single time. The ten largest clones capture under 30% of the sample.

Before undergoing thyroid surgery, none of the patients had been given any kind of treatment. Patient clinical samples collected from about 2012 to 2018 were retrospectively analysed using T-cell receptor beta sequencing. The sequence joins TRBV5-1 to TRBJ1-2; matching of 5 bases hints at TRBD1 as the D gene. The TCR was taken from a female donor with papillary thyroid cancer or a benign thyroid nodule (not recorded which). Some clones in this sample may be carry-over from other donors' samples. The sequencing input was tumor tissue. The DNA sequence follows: TGCGCCAGCAGCTCGTCAGGGCAACGTAACTATGGCTACACCTTC. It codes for CASSSSGQRNYGYTF.